This T cell receptor beta chain is from a study of blood T cell repertoires in COVID-19. Study summary: Specimens from acute and convalescent COVID-19 originated in the United States, Italy and Spain. From T cells, B-cell-depleted T cells, or PBMCs came the material, which was cDNA or gDNA.

In the authors' workflow: Quantification of nucleated cells was approximated via reference gene primer amplification. Some clones are missing from TCRdb's copy, which holds only in-frame ones; the method was immunoSEQ multiplex PCR. V, J and clone size reflect that table, while D and trimming were determined from the DNA. The table records about 210,000 clones, approximately 80% of them present only once. The V and J ends lost 3 bases and 5 bases respectively, with 10 bases between them. The CDR3 is 12 residues long. The germline V gene has CDR1 DFQATT and CDR2 SNEGSKA (reference sequence). This sequence originates from a human donor in a cohort sampled during active COVID-19. The sequencing sample was made of peripheral blood. The rearrangement links TRBV20-1 to TRBJ1-1; D call uncertain. The CDR3 bases are TGCAGTGCTAGTCGCGGAGGAACTGAAGCTTTCTTT. Residues: CSASRGGTEAFF.